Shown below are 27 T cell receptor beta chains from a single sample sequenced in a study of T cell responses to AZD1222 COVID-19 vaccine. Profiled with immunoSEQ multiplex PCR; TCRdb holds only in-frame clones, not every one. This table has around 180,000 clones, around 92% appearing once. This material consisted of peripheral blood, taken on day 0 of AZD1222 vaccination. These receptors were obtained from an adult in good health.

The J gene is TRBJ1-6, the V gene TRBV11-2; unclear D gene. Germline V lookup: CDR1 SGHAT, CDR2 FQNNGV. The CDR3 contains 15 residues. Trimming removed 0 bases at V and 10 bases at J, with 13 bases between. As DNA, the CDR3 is TGTGCCAGCAGCTTAGACTTTATCTCTAGATCACCCCTCCACTTT. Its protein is CASSLDFISRSPLHF.

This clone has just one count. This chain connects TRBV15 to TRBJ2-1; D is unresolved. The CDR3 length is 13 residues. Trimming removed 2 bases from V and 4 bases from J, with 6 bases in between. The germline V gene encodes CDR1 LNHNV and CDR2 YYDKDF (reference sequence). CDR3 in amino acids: CATSRSLYNEQFF. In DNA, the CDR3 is TGTGCCACCAGCAGAAGTCTTTACAATGAGCAGTTCTTC. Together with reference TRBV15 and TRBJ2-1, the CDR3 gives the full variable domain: DAMVIQNPRYQVTQFGKPVTLSCSQTLNHNVMYWYQQKSSQAPKLLFHYYDKDFNNEADTPDNFQSRRPNTSFCFLDIRSPGLGDTAMYLCATSRSLYNEQFFGPGTRLTVL.

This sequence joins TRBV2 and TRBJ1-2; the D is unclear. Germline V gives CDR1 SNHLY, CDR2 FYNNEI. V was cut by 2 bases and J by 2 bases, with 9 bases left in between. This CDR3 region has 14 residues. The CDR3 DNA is TGTGCCAGCAGTGAATCCCCAGAGAACTATGGCTACACCTTC. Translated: CASSESPENYGYTF.

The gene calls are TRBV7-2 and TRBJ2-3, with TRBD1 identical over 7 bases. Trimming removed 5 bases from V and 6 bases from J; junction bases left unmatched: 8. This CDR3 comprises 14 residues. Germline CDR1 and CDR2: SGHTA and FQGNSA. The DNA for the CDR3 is TGTGCCAGCAGCCAGACAGGGAGATGGGATACGCAGTATTTT. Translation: CASSQTGRWDTQYF.

CDR3 sequence: CASSSGTEDYNEQFF. In nucleotides, the CDR3 is TGTGCCAGCAGCTCCGGGACAGAAGATTACAATGAGCAGTTCTTC. This chain links TRBV7-9 with TRBJ2-1; 7 bases are a match to TRBD1. The J segment lost 4 bases and the V segment lost 4 bases, leaving 7 bases of the junction unmatched. Looked up from germline, CDR1 is SEHNR and CDR2 is FQNEAQ (reference sequence). This CDR3 comprises 15 residues.

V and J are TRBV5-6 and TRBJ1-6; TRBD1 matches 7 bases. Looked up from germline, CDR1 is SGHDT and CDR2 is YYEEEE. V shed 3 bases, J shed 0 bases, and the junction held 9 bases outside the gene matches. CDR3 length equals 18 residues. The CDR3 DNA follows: TGTGCCAGCAGCTCGTCGACAGGGCTAAGCTCCTATAATTCACCCCTCCACTTT. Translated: CASSSSTGLSSYNSPLHF.

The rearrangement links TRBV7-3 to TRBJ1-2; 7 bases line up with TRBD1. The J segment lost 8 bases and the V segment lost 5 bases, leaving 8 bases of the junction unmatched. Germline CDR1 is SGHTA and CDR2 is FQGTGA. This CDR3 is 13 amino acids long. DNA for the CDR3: TGTGCCAGCAGCCCAGCGACAGGGAGCGGCTACACCTTC. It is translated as CASSPATGSGYTF.

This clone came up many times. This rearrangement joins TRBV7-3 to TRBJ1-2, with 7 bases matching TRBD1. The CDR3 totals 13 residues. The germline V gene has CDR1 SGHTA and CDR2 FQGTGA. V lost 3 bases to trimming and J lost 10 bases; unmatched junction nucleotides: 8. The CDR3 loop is CASSLVEGAVYTF. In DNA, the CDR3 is TGTGCCAGCAGCTTGGTTGAGGGGGCGGTCTACACCTTC.

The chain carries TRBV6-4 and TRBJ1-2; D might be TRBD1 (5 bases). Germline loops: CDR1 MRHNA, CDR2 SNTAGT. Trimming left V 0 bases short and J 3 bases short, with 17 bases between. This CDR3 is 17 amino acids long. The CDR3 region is CASSDSYRGDLHYGYTF. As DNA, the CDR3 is TGTGCCAGCAGTGACTCGTACCGGGGGGACCTTCACTATGGCTACACCTTC.

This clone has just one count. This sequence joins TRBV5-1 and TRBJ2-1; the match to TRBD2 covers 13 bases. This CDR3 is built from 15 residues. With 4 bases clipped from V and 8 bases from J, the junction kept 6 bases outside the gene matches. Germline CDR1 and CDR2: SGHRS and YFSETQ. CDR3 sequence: CASSRGLAGRDEQFF. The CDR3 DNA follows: TGCGCCAGCAGCCGGGGACTAGCGGGGCGGGATGAGCAGTTCTTC.

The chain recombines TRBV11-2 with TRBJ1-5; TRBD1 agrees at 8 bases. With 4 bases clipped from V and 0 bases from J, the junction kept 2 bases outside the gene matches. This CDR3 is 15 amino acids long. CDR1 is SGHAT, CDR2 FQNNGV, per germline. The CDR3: CASSYTGGSNQPQHF. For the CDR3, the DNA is TGTGCCAGCAGCTATACAGGGGGTAGCAATCAGCCCCAGCATTTT.

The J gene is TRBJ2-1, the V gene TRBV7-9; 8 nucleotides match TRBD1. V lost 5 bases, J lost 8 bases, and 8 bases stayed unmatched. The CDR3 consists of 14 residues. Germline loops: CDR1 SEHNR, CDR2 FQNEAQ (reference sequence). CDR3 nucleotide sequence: TGTGCCAGCAGCACAAGACAGGGGACCGATGAGCAGTTCTTC. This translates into CASSTRQGTDEQFF.

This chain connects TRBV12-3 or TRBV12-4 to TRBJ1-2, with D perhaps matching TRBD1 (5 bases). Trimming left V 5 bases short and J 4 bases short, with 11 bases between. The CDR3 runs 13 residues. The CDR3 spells CASSARGVYGYTF. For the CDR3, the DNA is TGTGCCAGCAGTGCCCGGGGGGTCTATGGCTACACCTTC.

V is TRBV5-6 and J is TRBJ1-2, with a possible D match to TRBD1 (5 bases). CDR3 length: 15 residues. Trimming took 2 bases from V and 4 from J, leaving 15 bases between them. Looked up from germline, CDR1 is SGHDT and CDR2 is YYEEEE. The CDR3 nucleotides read TGTGCCAGCAGCTTCGGGACCGCCGGGAGCTATGGCTACACCTTC. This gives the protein CASSFGTAGSYGYTF.

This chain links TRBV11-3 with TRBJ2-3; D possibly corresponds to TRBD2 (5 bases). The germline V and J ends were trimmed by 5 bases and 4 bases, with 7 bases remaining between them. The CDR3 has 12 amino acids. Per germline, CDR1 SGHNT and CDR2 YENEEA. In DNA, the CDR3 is TGTGCCAGCAGCCGAGCGGCAGATACGCAGTATTTT. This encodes CASSRAADTQYF.

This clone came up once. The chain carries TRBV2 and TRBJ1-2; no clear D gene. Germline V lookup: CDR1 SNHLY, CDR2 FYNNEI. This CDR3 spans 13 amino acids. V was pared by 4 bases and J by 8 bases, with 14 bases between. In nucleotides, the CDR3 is TGTGCCAGCAGTGTTCGGGGAGTTAGCGGCTACACCTTC. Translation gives CASSVRGVSGYTF.

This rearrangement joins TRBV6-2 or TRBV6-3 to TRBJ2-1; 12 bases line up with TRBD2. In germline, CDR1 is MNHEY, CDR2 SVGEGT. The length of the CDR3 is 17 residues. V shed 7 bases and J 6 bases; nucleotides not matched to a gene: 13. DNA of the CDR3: TGTGCCAGCACCCCGCGAACTAGCGGGGGGCCGGTCAATGAGCAGTTCTTC. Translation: CASTPRTSGGPVNEQFF.

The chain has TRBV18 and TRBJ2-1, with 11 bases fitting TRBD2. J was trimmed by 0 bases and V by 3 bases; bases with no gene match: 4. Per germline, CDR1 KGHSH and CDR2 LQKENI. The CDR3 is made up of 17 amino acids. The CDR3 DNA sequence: TGTGCCAGCTCACCGACTAGCGGGACCTACTCCTACAATGAGCAGTTCTTC. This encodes CASSPTSGTYSYNEQFF.

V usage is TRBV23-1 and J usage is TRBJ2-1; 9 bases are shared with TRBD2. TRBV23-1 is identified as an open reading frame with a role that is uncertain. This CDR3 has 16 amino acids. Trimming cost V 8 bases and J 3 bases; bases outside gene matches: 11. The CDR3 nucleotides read TGCGCCAGCGGCCCATGGACTAGCGAGTTCTACAATGAGCAGTTCTTC. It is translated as CASGPWTSEFYNEQFF.

CDR3 residues: CASSGRQVGRAEAFF. In DNA, the CDR3 is TGTGCCAGCAGCGGGCGACAGGTCGGGCGGGCTGAAGCTTTCTTT. The chain carries TRBV7-9 and TRBJ1-1; D is possibly TRBD1 (6 bases). The V end lost 5 bases, the J end lost 6 bases, and 19 bases lay between the germline ends. The CDR3 spans 15 residues. The germline V gene has CDR1 SEHNR and CDR2 FQNEAQ (reference sequence).

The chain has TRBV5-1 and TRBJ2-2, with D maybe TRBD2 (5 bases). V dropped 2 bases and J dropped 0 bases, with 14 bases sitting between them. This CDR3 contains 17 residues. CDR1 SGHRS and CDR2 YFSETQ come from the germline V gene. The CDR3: CASSLLVGEPNTGELFF. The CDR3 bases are TGCGCCAGCAGCTTATTAGTCGGGGAGCCGAACACCGGGGAGCTGTTTTTT.

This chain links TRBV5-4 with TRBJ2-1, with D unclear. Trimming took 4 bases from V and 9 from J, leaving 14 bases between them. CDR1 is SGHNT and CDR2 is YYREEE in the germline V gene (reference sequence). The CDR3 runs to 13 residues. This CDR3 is CASSPVDRGEQFF. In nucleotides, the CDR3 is TGTGCCAGCAGCCCCGTCGATCGCGGTGAGCAGTTCTTC.

The DNA for the CDR3 is TGTGCCACCAGTGAGAACCCTTACTATGGCTACACCTTC. Encoded protein: CATSENPYYGYTF. The chain couples TRBV24-1 to TRBJ1-2; D gene unclear. The CDR3 covers 13 residues. In germline, CDR1 is KGHDR, CDR2 SFDVKD. V was cut by 4 bases and J by 3 bases, with 8 bases left in between.

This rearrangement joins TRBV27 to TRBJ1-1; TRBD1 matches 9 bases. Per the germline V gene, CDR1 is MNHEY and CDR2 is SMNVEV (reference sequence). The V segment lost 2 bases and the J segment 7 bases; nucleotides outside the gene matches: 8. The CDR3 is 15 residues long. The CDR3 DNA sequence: TGTGCCAGCAGTTTAGATTATGGGACAGGGAGTGAAGCTTTCTTT. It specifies CASSLDYGTGSEAFF.

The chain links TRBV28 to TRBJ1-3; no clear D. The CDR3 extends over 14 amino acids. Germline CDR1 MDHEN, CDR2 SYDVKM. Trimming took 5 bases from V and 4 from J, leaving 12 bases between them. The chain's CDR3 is CASSQTTAGNTIYF. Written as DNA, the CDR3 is TGTGCCAGCAGTCAAACTACAGCGGGAAACACCATATATTTT.

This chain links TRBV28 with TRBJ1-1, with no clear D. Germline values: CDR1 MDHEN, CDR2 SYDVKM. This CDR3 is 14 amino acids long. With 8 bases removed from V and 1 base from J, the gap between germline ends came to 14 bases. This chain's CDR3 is CASRGRTKNTEAFF. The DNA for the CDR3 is TGTGCCAGCCGAGGCAGGACGAAGAACACTGAAGCTTTCTTT.

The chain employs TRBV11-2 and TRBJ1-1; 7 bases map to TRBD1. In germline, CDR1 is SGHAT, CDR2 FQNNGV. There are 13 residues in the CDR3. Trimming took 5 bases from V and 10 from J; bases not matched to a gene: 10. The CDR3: CASSLMTGRIAFF. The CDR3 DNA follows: TGTGCCAGCAGCCTAATGACAGGGCGGATAGCTTTCTTT.